A single sample is the source of the 28 T cell receptor beta chains below, sequenced in a study of blood T cells in healthy people across ages. The authors ran a second PCR of 7 to 11 cycles using a sample-barcoded 5' primer and a J-beta primer mix. MiXCR, applied by TCRdb to the 5' RACE reads, yields one record per CDR3 protein. In the table there are 950,000 to 1,200,000 distinct CDR3 sequences, roughly two fifths of which are singletons. Sequenced input: blood. The receptors originated from a man aged 18 to 30 in good health.

V is TRBV6-6 and J is TRBJ2-3, with D maybe TRBD1 (5 bases). The germline V gene encodes CDR1 MNHNY and CDR2 SVGAGI (reference sequence). Trimming cost V 3 bases and J 6 bases, with 16 bases left between them. The CDR3 contains 15 residues. DNA of the CDR3: TGTGCCAGCAGTTATGGACATGGGGCGAGGGATACGCAGTATTTT. Translating it yields CASSYGHGARDTQYF.

CDR3 sequence reads: CASSMTSGSYAQYF. The CDR3 region has the DNA TGTGCCAGCAGTATGACTAGCGGGAGTTACGCGCAGTACTTC. The V and J genes are TRBV7-9 and TRBJ2-4, with 12 bases identical to TRBD2. Germline V gives CDR1 SEHNR, CDR2 FQNEAQ (reference sequence). V lost 6 bases, J lost 13 bases, and 10 bases stayed unmatched. The CDR3 runs to 14 residues.

This clonotype was found a few times. This rearrangement joins TRBV12-3 or TRBV12-4 to TRBJ1-5; 9 nucleotides match TRBD1. This CDR3 comprises 14 residues. J lost 6 bases, V lost 5 bases, and 5 bases had no gene match. The CDR3 DNA reads TGTGCCAGCAGTCCTGGGACAGGGAGTCAGCCCCAGCATTTT. Residues: CASSPGTGSQPQHF.

The sample holds a few counts of this clonotype. This chain joins TRBV20-1 and TRBJ2-1, with 7 positions matching TRBD2. This CDR3 comprises 14 residues. V trimming: 5 bases; J trimming: 0 bases; junction bases outside the gene matches: 4. CDR1 and CDR2 from the germline V gene are DFQATT and SNEGSKA (reference sequence). The chain's CDR3 is CSAGGVYSYNEQFF. The CDR3 region has the DNA TGCAGTGCTGGGGGGGTTTACTCCTACAATGAGCAGTTCTTC.

To note about this clonotype: A clone one base away is much larger, so this may be a read error. The J gene is TRBJ1-2, the V gene TRBV29-1, with TRBD1 matching over 9 bases. The germline CDR1 and CDR2 sequences are SQVTM and ANQGSEA. This CDR3 is 13 amino acids long. Trimming at V came to 3 bases and at J to 10 bases, leaving 9 bases not matched to a gene. DNA of the CDR3: TGCAGCGTTGACCTGGGACAGGGAGATGACTACACCTTC. Its protein is CSVDLGQGDDYTF.

The rearrangement uses TRBV28 and TRBJ1-4, with 8 positions matching TRBD1. CDR3 length: 15 residues. Germline V CDR1 and CDR2: MDHEN, SYDVKM. V lost 7 bases, J lost 4 bases, and 8 bases stayed unmatched. CDR3 DNA sequence: TGTGCCAGCATACACCCAGGGGGCCATAATGAAAAACTGTTTTTT. Encoded protein: CASIHPGGHNEKLFF.

The rearrangement links TRBV7-2 to TRBJ1-4; D ambiguous. This CDR3 is built from 14 residues. The V end was cut by 2 bases, the J end by 0 bases, with 4 bases between. The germline V gene encodes CDR1 SGHTA and CDR2 FQGNSA. The CDR3 DNA reads as TGTGCCAGCAGCTTAAAGCCAACTAATGAAAAACTGTTTTTT. This encodes CASSLKPTNEKLFF. The full variable domain, its missing parts supplied by reference TRBV7-2 and TRBJ1-4, is GAGVSQSPSNKVTEKGKDVELRCDPISGHTALYWYRQSLGQGLEFLIYFQGNSAPDKSGLPSDRFSAERTGGSVSTLTIQRTQQEDSAVYLCASSLKPTNEKLFFGSGTQLSVL.

V and J are TRBV7-3 and TRBJ1-1, with D perhaps TRBD1 (5 bases). CDR1 is SGHTA and CDR2 is FQGTGA in the germline V gene. The V end lost 1 base, the J end lost 1 base, and 13 bases lay between the germline ends. CDR3 length: 16 residues. CDR3 amino acids: CASSLIPTAPNTEAFF. CDR3 in DNA: TGTGCCAGCAGCTTAATTCCGACAGCCCCGAACACTGAAGCTTTCTTT.

V is TRBV5-6 and J is TRBJ1-1; tentatively, D is TRBD1 (5 bases). Trimming pared 0 bases from V and 3 bases from J, leaving 12 bases between. The CDR3 contains 15 residues. In germline, CDR1 is SGHDT, CDR2 YYEEEE. The CDR3 region is CASSLDGGRDTEAFF. CDR3 sequence (DNA): TGTGCCAGCAGCTTGGATGGGGGGAGGGACACTGAAGCTTTCTTT.

This chain connects TRBV10-3 to TRBJ1-5, with D possibly matching TRBD1 (6 bases). In germline, CDR1 is ENHRY, CDR2 SYGVKD. The CDR3 has 13 residues. Deletions cut 4 bases from V and 9 bases from J, with 13 bases between. CDR3 region: CAISGTATGPQHF. The CDR3 DNA reads as TGTGCCATCAGTGGGACAGCCACAGGGCCCCAGCATTTT.

This clonotype has ten or more counts. This chain uses TRBV12-3 or TRBV12-4 with TRBJ2-3; 10 nucleotides line up with TRBD1. This CDR3 contains 15 residues. V was clipped by 5 bases and J by 2 bases; unmatched bases: 4. In nucleotides, the CDR3 is TGTGCCAGCAGTGCGGACAGGGGGTTCACAGATACGCAGTATTTT. It is translated as CASSADRGFTDTQYF.

The rearrangement joins TRBV5-1 to TRBJ1-2; D is undetermined. V gave up 3 bases and J gave up 11 bases, with 20 bases separating them. The CDR3 contains 14 residues. The germline V gene encodes CDR1 SGHRS and CDR2 YFSETQ. The CDR3 sequence: CASSSQAGPPGYTF. CDR3 sequence (DNA): TGCGCCAGCAGCTCCCAAGCCGGACCCCCTGGTTACACCTTC.

The chain couples TRBV20-1 to TRBJ2-5, with TRBD2 matching over 8 bases. J gave up 4 bases and V 6 bases, and 7 bases lay outside the gene matches. Germline V CDR1 and CDR2: DFQATT, SNEGSKA (reference sequence). The length of the CDR3 is 13 residues. The CDR3 bases are TGCAGTGCCCCAGCGGGGGTGTCAGAGACCCAGTACTTC. It translates to CSAPAGVSETQYF.

A remark on this clonotype: Compared with germline, one end of the junction differs, possibly owing to a read error. The rearrangement joins TRBV6-2 or TRBV6-3 to TRBJ2-5; D unresolved. The end of the DNA fits TRBJ2-7 better, so the J call may be wrong. CDR1 is MNHEY, CDR2 SVGEGT, per germline. The CDR3 runs to 13 residues. CDR3 in DNA: TGTGCCGGCAGTTCAAGGCAGAAATACGAGCAGTACTTC. This sequence encodes CAGSSRQKYEQYF.

This clonotype was counted between two and nine times. The CDR3 loop reads CSARPLRGDSTDTQYF. The CDR3 DNA follows: TGCAGTGCTAGACCCCTCCGCGGGGATAGCACAGATACGCAGTATTTT. This chain joins TRBV20-1 and TRBJ2-3, with a tentative D call TRBD2 (6 bases). Germline CDR1 DFQATT, CDR2 SNEGSKA (reference sequence). V dropped 2 bases and J dropped 0 bases, with 15 bases sitting between them. The CDR3 runs 16 residues.

This sequence joins TRBV7-2 and TRBJ1-4, with TRBD1 as a possible D gene (6 bases). The CDR3 length is 14 residues. Germline CDR1 reads SGHTA; CDR2 reads FQGNSA. V was clipped by 6 bases and J by 6 bases, with 14 bases between them. CDR3 in DNA: TGTGCCAGCAGTCTACAGGGAATGGATGAAAAACTGTTTTTT. It encodes CASSLQGMDEKLFF.

This clonotype was seen more than once but under ten times. This chain joins TRBV20-1 and TRBJ2-3, with 10 positions matching TRBD2. V dropped 5 bases and J dropped 3; count of bases not matched to a gene: 14. Germline V gene lookup returns CDR1 DFQATT and CDR2 SNEGSKA (reference sequence). The CDR3 covers 17 residues. Here the CDR3 reads CSALSLILAGETDTQYF. As DNA, the CDR3 is TGCAGTGCTCTCTCGCTAATCCTAGCGGGGGAGACAGATACGCAGTATTTT.

V is TRBV7-6 and J is TRBJ1-1; 7 nucleotides line up with TRBD1. V was clipped by 5 bases and J by 6 bases; unmatched bases: 9. Germline V gene data show CDR1 as SGHVS and CDR2 as FNYEAQ. CDR3 size: 14 residues. The CDR3 reads CASSGNRGNAEAFF. CDR3 coding DNA: TGTGCCAGCAGCGGCAACAGGGGTAACGCTGAAGCTTTCTTT.

With regard to this clonotype: This may arise from a read error, as a much more abundant clone is one base away. The chain is built from TRBV20-1 and TRBJ2-5, with 7 bases aligning to TRBD2. This CDR3 region has 14 residues. With V trimmed by 1 base and J by 11 bases, 13 bases remained unmatched. Germline CDR1 reads DFQATT; CDR2 reads SNEGSKA (reference sequence). The CDR3 reads CSARGGGVYNEQYF. The CDR3 DNA follows: TGCAGTGCTAGAGGCGGGGGAGTTTACAATGAGCAGTACTTC.

The chain combines TRBV7-2 with TRBJ1-1; no definite D call. The germline V gene encodes CDR1 SGHTA and CDR2 FQGNSA. Trimming removed 2 bases from V and 2 bases from J, with 12 bases in between. The CDR3 runs 15 residues. This CDR3 is CASSLKHSLNTEAFF. CDR3 in DNA: TGTGCCAGCAGCTTAAAACATTCCCTAAACACTGAAGCTTTCTTT.

The chain carries TRBV3-1 and TRBJ1-6; TRBD1 agrees at 7 bases. The CDR3 is made up of 14 amino acids. Unmatched junction bases numbered 8, after V lost 8 bases and J lost 7 bases. From germline, CDR1 is LGHDT and CDR2 YNNKEL (reference sequence). The DNA for the CDR3 is TGTGCCAGCCGAGGGGGCAGGGAGAATTCACCCCTCCACTTT. It specifies CASRGGRENSPLHF.

This chain uses TRBV29-1 with TRBJ1-2, with D hard to call. Germline CDR1 SQVTM, CDR2 ANQGSEA. This CDR3 is 13 amino acids long. V was clipped by 7 bases and J by 4 bases, with 16 bases between them. For the CDR3, the DNA is TGCAGCGGTGATCTTGGGCTTGCCTATGGCTACACCTTC. As protein: CSGDLGLAYGYTF. The variable domain in full, completed from reference TRBV29-1 and TRBJ1-2, reads SAVISQKPSRDICQRGTSLTIQCQVDSQVTMMFWYRQQPGQSLTLIATANQGSEATYESGFVIDKFPISRPNLTFSTLTVSNMSPEDSSIYLCSGDLGLAYGYTFGSGTRLTVV.

This clonotype was found a few times. The J gene is TRBJ2-1, the V gene TRBV18; D gene unclear. This CDR3 comprises 11 residues. The V end lost 1 base, the J end lost 8 bases, and 3 bases lay between the germline ends. In germline, CDR1 is KGHSH, CDR2 LQKENI. Written as DNA, the CDR3 is TGTGCCAGCTCACCACAGTATGAGCAGTTCTTC. Translating gives CASSPQYEQFF.

The sample holds many counts of this clonotype. The chain recombines TRBV27 with TRBJ2-7, with D maybe TRBD2 (5 bases). This CDR3 has 13 residues. V was shortened by 3 bases and J by 5 bases, with 11 bases between the two germline ends. Germline assignment: CDR1 MNHEY and CDR2 SMNVEV (reference sequence). This CDR3 reads CASSFIGENEQYF. Written as DNA, the CDR3 is TGTGCCAGCAGTTTCATCGGGGAGAACGAGCAGTACTTC.

Points on this clonotype: This clone may be a read error of a much larger clone one base away. V usage is TRBV24-1 and J usage is TRBJ2-1, with D possibly being TRBD2 (6 bases). Germline V lookup: CDR1 KGHDR, CDR2 SFDVKD. The CDR3 runs to 16 residues. V was cut by 5 bases and J by 5 bases, with 18 bases left in between. Here the CDR3 reads CATSGRREARDNEQFF. Written as DNA, the CDR3 is TGTGCCACCAGTGGGAGAAGGGAGGCCCGTGACAATGAGCAGTTCTTC.

This chain joins TRBV6-2 or TRBV6-3 and TRBJ1-1; D not certain. Trimming shortened V by 2 bases and J by 1 base, and 5 bases separated the two germline ends. The CDR3 has 13 amino acids. Germline CDR1 MNHEY, CDR2 SVGEGT. CDR3 sequence reads: CASSYETNTEAFF. CDR3 bases: TGTGCCAGCAGTTACGAGACGAACACTGAAGCTTTCTTT.

In its sample, this clonotype was seen once. At one end, the junction sequence differs from germline, possibly due to a read error. The CDR3 nucleotides are TGCGTCAGCAGCCCTCCGGGAACTAACTATGGCTACACCTTC. This codes for CVSSPPGTNYGYTF. The chain joins TRBV5-1 to TRBJ1-2; D is ambiguous. The CDR3 covers 14 residues. Germline V gene data show CDR1 as SGHRS and CDR2 as YFSETQ. Full variable domain (missing parts from reference TRBV5-1 and TRBJ1-2): KAGVTQTPRYLIKTRGQQVTLSCSPISGHRSVSWYQQTPGQGLQFLFEYFSETQRNKGNFPGRFSGRQFSNSRSEMNVSTLELGDSALYLCVSSPPGTNYGYTFGSGTRLTVV.

The V call is TRBV7-2, the J call TRBJ1-5, with D hard to call. Germline V gene data show CDR1 as SGHTA and CDR2 as FQGNSA. Trimming pared 5 bases from V and 4 bases from J, leaving 12 bases between. This CDR3 has 14 amino acids. The DNA for the CDR3 is TGTGCCAGCAGCCTCGGACGGCAGAATCAGCCCCAGCATTTT. Its protein product is CASSLGRQNQPQHF.